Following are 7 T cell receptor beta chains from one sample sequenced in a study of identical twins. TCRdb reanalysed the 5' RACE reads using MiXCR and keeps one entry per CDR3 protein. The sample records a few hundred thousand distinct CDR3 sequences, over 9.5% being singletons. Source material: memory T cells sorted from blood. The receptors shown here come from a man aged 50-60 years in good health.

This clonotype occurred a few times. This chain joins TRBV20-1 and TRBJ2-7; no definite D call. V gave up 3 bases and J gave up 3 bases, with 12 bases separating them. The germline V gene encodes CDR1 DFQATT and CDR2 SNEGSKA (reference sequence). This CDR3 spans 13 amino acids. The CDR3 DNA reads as TGCAGTGCTAGTTCTAGTTTTGGCTACGAGCAGTACTTC. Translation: CSASSSFGYEQYF.

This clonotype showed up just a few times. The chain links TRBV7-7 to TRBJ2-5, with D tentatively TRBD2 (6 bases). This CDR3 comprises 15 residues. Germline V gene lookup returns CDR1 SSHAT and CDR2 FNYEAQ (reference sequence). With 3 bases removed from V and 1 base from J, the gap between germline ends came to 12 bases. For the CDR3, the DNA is TGTGCCAGCAGCTTGCGGGGAGGTGGCCAAGAGACCCAGTACTTC. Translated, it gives CASSLRGGGQETQYF.

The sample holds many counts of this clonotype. Here the CDR3 reads CASSVGLGSTDTQYF. Written as DNA, the CDR3 is TGTGCCAGCAGCGTAGGGCTGGGCAGCACAGATACGCAGTATTTT. This chain joins TRBV9 and TRBJ2-3; the D is unclear. The V end lost 0 bases, the J end lost 0 bases, and 8 bases lay between the germline ends. The CDR3 length is 15 residues. Germline CDR1 reads SGDLS; CDR2 reads YYNGEE.

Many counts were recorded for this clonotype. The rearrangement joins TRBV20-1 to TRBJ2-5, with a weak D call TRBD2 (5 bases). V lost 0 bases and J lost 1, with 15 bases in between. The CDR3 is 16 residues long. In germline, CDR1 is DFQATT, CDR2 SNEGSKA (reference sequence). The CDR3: CSARDLGSGSQETQYF. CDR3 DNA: TGCAGTGCTAGAGACCTGGGTTCGGGGTCCCAAGAGACCCAGTACTTC.

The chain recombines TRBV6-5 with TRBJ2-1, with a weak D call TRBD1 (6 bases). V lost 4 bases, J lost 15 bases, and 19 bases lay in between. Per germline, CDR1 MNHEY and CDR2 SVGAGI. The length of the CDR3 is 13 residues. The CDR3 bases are TGTGCCAGCAGTTCACCGGGACAAAGGGGTCCGTTCTTC. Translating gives CASSSPGQRGPFF.

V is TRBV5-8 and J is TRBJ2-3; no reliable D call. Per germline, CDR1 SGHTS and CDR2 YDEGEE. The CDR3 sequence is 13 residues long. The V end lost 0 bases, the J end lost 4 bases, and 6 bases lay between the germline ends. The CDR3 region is CASSLVLADTQYF. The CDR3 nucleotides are TGTGCCAGCAGCTTGGTGTTGGCAGATACGCAGTATTTT.

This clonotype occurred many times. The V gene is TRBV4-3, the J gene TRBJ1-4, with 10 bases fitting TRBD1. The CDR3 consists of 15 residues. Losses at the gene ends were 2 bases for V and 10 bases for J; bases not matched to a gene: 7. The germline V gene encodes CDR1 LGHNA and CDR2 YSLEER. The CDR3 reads CASSQNTGTGAKLFF. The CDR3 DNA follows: TGCGCCAGCAGCCAAAACACCGGGACAGGGGCAAAACTGTTTTTT.